The entry below describes one T cell receptor beta chain. Its antigen is unidentified. This entry belongs to a study of radiation and T cells in renal cell carcinoma. Study-wide background: Nephrectomy followed 15 Gy stereotactic body radiation by 4 weeks. Study-wide findings and caveats: No pretreatment tumor biopsies were available for baseline clonotypes.

Clones were sequenced by immunoSEQ multiplex PCR, and TCRdb holds only the in-frame ones, with some missing. The sample holds some 130,000 clones, 75% to 90% seen once. Germline V gives CDR1 SGHTA, CDR2 FQGNSA. Trimming at V came to 5 bases and at J to 4 bases, leaving 12 bases not matched to a gene. This CDR3 has 16 residues. Stated time point: blood 2 weeks post-SBRT. The sample's treatment: 15 Gy SBRT to primary tumor, nephrectomy 4 weeks later. The tumor was a clear cell renal cell carcinoma. Specimen: blood, collected from a patient whose treatment included radiotherapy and nephrectomy. The sequence came from a woman in her sixties with renal cell carcinoma. V gene TRBV7-2 combines with J gene TRBJ1-2; 8 positions match TRBD1. Written as DNA, the CDR3 is TGTGCCAGCAGCCCCACCAGATGGACAGGGAGCTATGGCTACACCTTC. The encoded protein is CASSPTRWTGSYGYTF.